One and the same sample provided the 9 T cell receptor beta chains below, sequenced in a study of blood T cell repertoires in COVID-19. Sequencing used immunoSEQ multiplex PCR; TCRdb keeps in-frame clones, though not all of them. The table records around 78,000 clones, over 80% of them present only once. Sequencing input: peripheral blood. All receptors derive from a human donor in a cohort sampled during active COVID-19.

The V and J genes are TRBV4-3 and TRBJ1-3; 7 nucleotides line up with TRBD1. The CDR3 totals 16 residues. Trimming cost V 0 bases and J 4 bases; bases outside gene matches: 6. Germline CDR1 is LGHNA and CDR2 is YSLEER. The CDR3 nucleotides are TGCGCCAGCAGCCAAGATGGAGGCAGGGGGGGAAACACCATATATTTT. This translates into CASSQDGGRGGNTIYF.

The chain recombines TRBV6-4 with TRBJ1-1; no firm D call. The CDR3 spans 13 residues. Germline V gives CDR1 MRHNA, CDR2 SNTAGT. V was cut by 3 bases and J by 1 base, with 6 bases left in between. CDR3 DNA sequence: TGTGCCAGCAGTGATTTTAAGAACACTGAAGCTTTCTTT. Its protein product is CASSDFKNTEAFF.

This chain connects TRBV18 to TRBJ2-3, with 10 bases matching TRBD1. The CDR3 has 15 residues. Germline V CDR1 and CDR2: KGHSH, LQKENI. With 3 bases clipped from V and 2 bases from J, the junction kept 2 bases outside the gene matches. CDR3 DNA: TGTGCCAGCTCACCGGGGACAGGGGTCACAGATACGCAGTATTTT. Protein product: CASSPGTGVTDTQYF.

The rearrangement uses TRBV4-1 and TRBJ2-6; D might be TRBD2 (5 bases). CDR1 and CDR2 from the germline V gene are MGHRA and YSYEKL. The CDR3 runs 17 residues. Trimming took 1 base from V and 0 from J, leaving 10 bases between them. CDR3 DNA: TGCGCCAGCAGCCAAGTAACGGGAAGCTCTGGGGCCAACGTCCTGACTTTC. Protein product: CASSQVTGSSGANVLTF.

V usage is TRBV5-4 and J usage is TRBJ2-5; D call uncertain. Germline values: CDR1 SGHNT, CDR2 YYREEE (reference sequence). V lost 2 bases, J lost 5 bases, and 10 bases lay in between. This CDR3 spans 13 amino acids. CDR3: CASSFPGSETQYF. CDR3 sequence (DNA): TGTGCCAGCAGCTTTCCGGGTTCCGAGACCCAGTACTTC.

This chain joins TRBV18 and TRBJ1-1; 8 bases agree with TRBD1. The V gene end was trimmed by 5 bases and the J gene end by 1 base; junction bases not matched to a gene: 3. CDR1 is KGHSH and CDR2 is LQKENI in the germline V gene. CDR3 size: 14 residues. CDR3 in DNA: TGTGCCAGCTCAGGGGACAGGTCGAACACTGAAGCTTTCTTT. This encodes CASSGDRSNTEAFF.

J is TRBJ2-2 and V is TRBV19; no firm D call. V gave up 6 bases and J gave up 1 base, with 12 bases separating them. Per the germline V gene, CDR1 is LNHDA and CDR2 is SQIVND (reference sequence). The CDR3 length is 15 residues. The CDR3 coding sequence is TGTGCCAGTAGCCAACAGTCTCGGAACACCGGGGAGCTGTTTTTT. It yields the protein CASSQQSRNTGELFF.

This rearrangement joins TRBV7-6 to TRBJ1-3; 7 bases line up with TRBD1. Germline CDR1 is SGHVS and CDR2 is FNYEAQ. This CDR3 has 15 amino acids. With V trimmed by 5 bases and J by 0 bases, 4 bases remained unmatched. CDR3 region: CASSPGTVSGNTIYF. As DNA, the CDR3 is TGTGCCAGCAGCCCTGGGACAGTCTCTGGAAACACCATATATTTT.

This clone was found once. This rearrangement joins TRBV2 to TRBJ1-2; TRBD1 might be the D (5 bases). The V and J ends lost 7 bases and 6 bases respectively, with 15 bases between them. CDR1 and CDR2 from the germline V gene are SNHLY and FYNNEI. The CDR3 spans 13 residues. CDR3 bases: TGTGCCAGCACCCCTTATGGGGGGGATGGCTACACCTTC. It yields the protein CASTPYGGDGYTF.